This T cell receptor beta chain was observed in a study of human T cells and chemical hapten exposure. Indicated time point: pre-sensitization, week 0. Treatment in this sample: therapeutic diphenylcyclopropenone sensitization with weekly scalp DPC. TCRdb re-derived calls from the RACE reads in MiXCR, one entry per CDR3 protein. The table records 300,000 to 400,000 distinct CDR3 sequences, around 5.5% of them present only once. The CDR3 has 14 residues. Germline values: CDR1 SGHRS, CDR2 YFSETQ. J gave up 2 bases and V 0 bases, and 2 bases lay outside the gene matches. Sequenced material: whole blood, taken in connection with sensitization to the hapten diphenylcyclopropenone (DPC). The rearrangement uses TRBV5-1 and TRBJ2-7, with 7 positions matching TRBD1. This TCR derives from a woman aged 50 to 60 with alopecia areata. Some clones in this sample may be carry-over from other donors' samples. This CDR3 is CASSLEQGTYEQYF. The CDR3 bases are TGCGCCAGCAGCTTGGAACAGGGGACCTACGAGCAGTACTTC.